This T cell receptor beta chain was profiled in a study of blood T cells in healthy people across ages. Study outcomes and limitations: Leaving the PBMCs unsorted stopped any conclusive comparison of naive versus antigen-experienced cells.

This CDR3 contains 16 residues. This clonotype was recorded once. Its antigen is still unknown. With a J-beta primer mix and a sample-barcoded 5' primer, a second PCR ran roughly 6 to 11 cycles. A template-switch adaptor containing 12 random nucleotides labeled each cDNA molecule. TCRdb reprocessed the 5' RACE reads via MiXCR and lists one record per CDR3 protein. The top ten clones hold over 5% of a sample with 1.2 million to 1.5 million distinct CDR3 sequences, around 59% of them seen once. Sequenced input: blood. The receptor was isolated from a man aged 18 to 35 in good health. This chain connects TRBV21-1 to TRBJ1-2. TRBV21-1 is an annotated pseudogene. CDR3 residues: CASSKEWDHRGYGYTF. For the CDR3, the DNA is TGTGCCAGCAGCAAAGAGTGGGACCACCGGGGCTATGGCTACACCTTC.